This T cell receptor (beta chain) was observed in a study of OX40 agonist ivuxolimab in advanced cancers. Study at large: The dose-escalation cohort was about 86% male, with a mean age of around 54 years, ranging about 20 to 85. Three partial responders included one hepatocellular carcinoma patient and two cutaneous melanoma patients. Study-level results: Relative to CD4+, CD8+ T cells held more expanded clones on average. Both blood CD4+ and CD8+ T cells showed clonal growth by week 6 at 0.1 to 3.0 mg/kg.

Trimming at V came to 1 base and at J to 3 bases, leaving 3 bases not matched to a gene. This CDR3 region has 14 residues. From germline, CDR1 is SGHDT and CDR2 YYEEEE. The data were produced by immunoSEQ multiplex PCR, yet TCRdb's version contains in-frame clones alone and is incomplete. The table shows tens of thousands of clones, with around 93% occurring only once. Remarks on this clone: What it recognizes is unknown.

V is TRBV5-6 and J is TRBJ1-1; TRBD1 matches 7 bases. The clonotype was recovered from an adult with an advanced solid tumor such as melanoma, head and neck, liver or kidney cancer. The source was CD4+ or CD8+ T cells sorted from blood, collected in a trial of the OX40 agonist ivuxolimab. DNA for the CDR3: TGTGCCAGCAGCTTGTGGGGACAGTACACTGAAGCTTTCTTT. This sequence encodes CASSLWGQYTEAFF.